This TCR beta chain is drawn from a study of blood T cell repertoires in COVID-19. Looking at the study overall: COVID-19 samples from acute and convalescent phases originated in the United States, Italy and Spain.

The table came from immunoSEQ multiplex PCR; TCRdb's copy has only in-frame clones and leaves some out. The profile shows about 390,000 clones, more than 75% of them singletons. This CDR3 is built from 14 residues. Trimming cost V 4 bases and J 5 bases, with 10 bases left between them. Germline values: CDR1 SGHKS, CDR2 YYEKEE (reference sequence). The sequenced sample was peripheral blood. The source is an older woman with COVID-19, enrolled during active disease. The chain combines TRBV5-5 with TRBJ1-6, with D hard to call. The CDR3 reads CASSRDQHNSPLHF. In nucleotides, the CDR3 is TGTGCCAGCAGCCGGGATCAGCATAATTCACCCCTCCACTTT.